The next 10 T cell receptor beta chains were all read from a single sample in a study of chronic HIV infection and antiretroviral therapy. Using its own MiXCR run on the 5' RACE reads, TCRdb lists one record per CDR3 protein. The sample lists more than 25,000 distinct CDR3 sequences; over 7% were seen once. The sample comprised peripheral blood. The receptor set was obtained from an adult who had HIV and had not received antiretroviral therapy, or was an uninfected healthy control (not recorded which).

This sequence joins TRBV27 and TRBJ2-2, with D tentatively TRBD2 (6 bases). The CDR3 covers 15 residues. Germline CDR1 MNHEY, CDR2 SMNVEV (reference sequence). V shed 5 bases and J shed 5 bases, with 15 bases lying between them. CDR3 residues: CASSRASRGTGELFF. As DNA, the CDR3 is TGTGCCAGCAGTCGGGCGTCCCGGGGGACCGGGGAGCTGTTTTTT.

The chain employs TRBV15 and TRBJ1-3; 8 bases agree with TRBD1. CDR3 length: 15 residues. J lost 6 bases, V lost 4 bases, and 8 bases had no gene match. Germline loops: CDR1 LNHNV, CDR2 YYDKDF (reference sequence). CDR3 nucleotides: TGTGCCACCAGCAAAGCGGACAGGGAAGTAAACACCATATATTTT. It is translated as CATSKADREVNTIYF.

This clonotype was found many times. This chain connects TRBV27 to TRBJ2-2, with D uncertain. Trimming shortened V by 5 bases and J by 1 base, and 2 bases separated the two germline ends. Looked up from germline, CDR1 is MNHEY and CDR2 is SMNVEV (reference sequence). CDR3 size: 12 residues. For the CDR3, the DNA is TGTGCCAGCAGTCGGAACACCGGGGAGCTGTTTTTT. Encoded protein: CASSRNTGELFF.

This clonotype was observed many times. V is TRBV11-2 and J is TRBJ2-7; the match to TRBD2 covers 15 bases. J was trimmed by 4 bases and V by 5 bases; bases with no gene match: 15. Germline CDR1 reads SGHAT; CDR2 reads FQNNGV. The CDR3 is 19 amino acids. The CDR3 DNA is TGTGCCAGCAGCCCAGACCGGACTAGCGGGAGGGCCACTTGGTACGAGCAGTACTTC. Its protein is CASSPDRTSGRATWYEQYF.

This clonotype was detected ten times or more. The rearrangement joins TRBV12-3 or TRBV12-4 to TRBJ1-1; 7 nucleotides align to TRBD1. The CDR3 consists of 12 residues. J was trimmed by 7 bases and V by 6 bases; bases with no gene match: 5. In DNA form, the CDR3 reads TGTGCCAGCAGCAGACAGGGAATTGAAGCTTTCTTT. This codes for CASSRQGIEAFF.

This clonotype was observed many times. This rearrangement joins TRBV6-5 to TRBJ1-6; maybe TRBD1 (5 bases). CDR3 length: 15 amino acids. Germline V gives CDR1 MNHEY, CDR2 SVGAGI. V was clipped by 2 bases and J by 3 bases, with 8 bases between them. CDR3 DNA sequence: TGTGCCAGCAGTTACAGCGGGGGCTATAATTCACCCCTCCACTTT. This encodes CASSYSGGYNSPLHF.

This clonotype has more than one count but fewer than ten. CDR3 coding DNA: TGCAGTGCTAGAGAGGTCTCTGGAAACACCATATATTTT. Encoded protein: CSAREVSGNTIYF. The chain carries TRBV20-1 and TRBJ1-3; D remains unclear. The CDR3 contains 13 residues. Per germline, CDR1 DFQATT and CDR2 SNEGSKA (reference sequence). V shed 0 bases and J shed 0 bases, with 3 bases lying between them.

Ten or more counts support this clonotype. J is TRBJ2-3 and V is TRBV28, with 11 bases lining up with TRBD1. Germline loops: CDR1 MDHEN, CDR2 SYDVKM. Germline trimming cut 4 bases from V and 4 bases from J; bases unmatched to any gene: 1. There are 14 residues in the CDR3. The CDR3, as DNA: TGTGCCAGCAGTTCGGGACAGGGGGCAGATACGCAGTATTTT. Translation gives CASSSGQGADTQYF.

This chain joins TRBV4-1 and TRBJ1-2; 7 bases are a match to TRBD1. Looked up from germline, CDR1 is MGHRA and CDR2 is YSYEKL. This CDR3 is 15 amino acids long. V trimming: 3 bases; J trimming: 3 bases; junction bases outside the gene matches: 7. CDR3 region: CASSQANDRDYGYTF. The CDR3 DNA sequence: TGCGCCAGCAGCCAGGCCAACGACAGGGACTATGGCTACACCTTC.

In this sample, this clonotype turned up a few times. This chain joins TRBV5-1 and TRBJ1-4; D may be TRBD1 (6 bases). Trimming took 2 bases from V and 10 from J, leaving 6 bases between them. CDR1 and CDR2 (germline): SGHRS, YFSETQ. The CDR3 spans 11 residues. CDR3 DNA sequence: TGCGCCAGCAGCTTACAGGGAAAACTGTTTTTT. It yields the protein CASSLQGKLFF.